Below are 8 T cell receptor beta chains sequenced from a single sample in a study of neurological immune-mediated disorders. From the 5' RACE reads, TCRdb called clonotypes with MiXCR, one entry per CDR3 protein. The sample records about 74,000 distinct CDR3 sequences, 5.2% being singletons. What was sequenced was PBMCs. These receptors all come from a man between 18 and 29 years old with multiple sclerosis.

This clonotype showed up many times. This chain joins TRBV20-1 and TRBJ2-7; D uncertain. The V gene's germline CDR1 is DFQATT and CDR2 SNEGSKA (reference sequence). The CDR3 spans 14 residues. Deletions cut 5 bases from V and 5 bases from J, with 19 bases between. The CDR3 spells CSASGRTTVDEQYF. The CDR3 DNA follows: TGCAGTGCTTCCGGACGGACGACCGTGGACGAGCAGTACTTC.

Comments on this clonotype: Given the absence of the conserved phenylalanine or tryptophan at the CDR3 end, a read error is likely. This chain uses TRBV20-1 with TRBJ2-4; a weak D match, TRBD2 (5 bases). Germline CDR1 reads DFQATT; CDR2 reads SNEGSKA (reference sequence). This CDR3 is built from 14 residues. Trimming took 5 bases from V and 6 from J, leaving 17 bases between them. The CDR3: CSAQDWALGNIQYN. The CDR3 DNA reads TGCAGTGCTCAGGACTGGGCCCTGGGAAACATTCAGTACAAC.

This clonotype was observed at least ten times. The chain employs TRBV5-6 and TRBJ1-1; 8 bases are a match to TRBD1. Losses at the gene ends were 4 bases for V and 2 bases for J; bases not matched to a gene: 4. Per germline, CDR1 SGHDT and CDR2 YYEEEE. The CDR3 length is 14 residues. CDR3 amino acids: CASSGQGRNTEAFF. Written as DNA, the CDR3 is TGTGCCAGCAGCGGACAGGGCAGAAACACTGAAGCTTTCTTT.

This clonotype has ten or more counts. CDR3 residues: CASSVAGTGSSYEQYF. The CDR3 bases are TGTGCCAGCAGCGTAGCTGGGACTGGGAGCTCCTACGAGCAGTACTTC. The rearrangement uses TRBV9 and TRBJ2-7; possibly TRBD2 for D (6 bases). Trimming shortened V by 0 bases and J by 0 bases, and 13 bases separated the two germline ends. The CDR3 sequence is 16 residues long. Germline V lookup: CDR1 SGDLS, CDR2 YYNGEE.

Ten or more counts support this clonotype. CDR3 region: CAIRTSGSGNEQFF. DNA of the CDR3: TGTGCCATCAGAACTAGCGGGAGTGGAAATGAGCAGTTCTTC. The chain combines TRBV10-3 with TRBJ2-1; 11 bases are shared with TRBD2. Trimming at V came to 6 bases and at J to 7 bases, leaving 5 bases not matched to a gene. Germline V CDR1 and CDR2: ENHRY, SYGVKD. This CDR3 contains 14 residues.

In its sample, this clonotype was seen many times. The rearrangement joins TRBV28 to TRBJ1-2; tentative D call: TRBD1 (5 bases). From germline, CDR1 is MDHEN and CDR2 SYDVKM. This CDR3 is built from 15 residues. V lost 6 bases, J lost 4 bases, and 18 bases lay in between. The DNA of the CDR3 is TGTGCCAGCAGCTCATCAGGGTCCCACGGCTATGGCTACACCTTC. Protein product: CASSSSGSHGYGYTF.

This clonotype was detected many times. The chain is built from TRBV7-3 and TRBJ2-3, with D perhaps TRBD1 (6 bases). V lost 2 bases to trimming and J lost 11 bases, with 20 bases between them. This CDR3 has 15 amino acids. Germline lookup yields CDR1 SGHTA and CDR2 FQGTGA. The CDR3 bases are TGTGCCAGCAGCTTAGGGGGCCGGACGGTCAGCGAGCAGTATTTT. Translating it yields CASSLGGRTVSEQYF.

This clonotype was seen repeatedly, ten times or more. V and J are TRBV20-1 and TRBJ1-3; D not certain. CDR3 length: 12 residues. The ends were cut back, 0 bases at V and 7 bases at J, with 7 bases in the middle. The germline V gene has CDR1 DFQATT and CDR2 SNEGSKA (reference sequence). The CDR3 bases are TGCAGTGCTAGAGACAGGTGGAACACCATATATTTT. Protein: CSARDRWNTIYF.